A single sample gave rise to the 9 T cell receptor beta chains below, sequenced in a study of blood T cell repertoires in COVID-19. The table came from immunoSEQ multiplex PCR; TCRdb's copy has only in-frame clones and leaves some out. This sample has approximately 410,000 clones; about nine tenths occur once, and the top ten carry approximately 1.4%. The specimen was peripheral blood. The receptors shown here come from a woman in her 30s with active or convalescent COVID-19.

The rearrangement uses TRBV6-4 and TRBJ1-2; D call uncertain. The germline gives CDR1 MRHNA, CDR2 SNTAGT. The CDR3 has 15 residues. V dropped 2 bases and J dropped 2 bases, with 12 bases sitting between them. The CDR3 nucleotides are TGTGCCAGCAGTGACCCGGAGCGAGAAAACTATGGCTACACCTTC. It yields the protein CASSDPERENYGYTF.

The CDR3 nucleotides are TGTGCCAGTAGTCTGCCCCGCACAACAGGGAGCTCCTATAATTCACCCCTCCACTTT. It specifies CASSLPRTTGSSYNSPLHF. The rearrangement joins TRBV19 to TRBJ1-6; a weak D match, TRBD1 (6 bases). Between the trimmed V and J ends, which lost 5 bases and 0 bases, there was a span of 20 bases. This CDR3 has 19 residues. Germline V gene lookup returns CDR1 LNHDA and CDR2 SQIVND (reference sequence).

The chain employs TRBV3-1 (or the pseudogene TRBV3-2) and TRBJ2-5; weak D call: TRBD1 (6 bases). Deletions cut 5 bases from V and 1 base from J, with 11 bases between. Germline V gene data show CDR1 as LGHDT and CDR2 as YNNKEL (reference sequence). The CDR3 sequence is 14 residues long. In DNA, the CDR3 is TGTGCCAGCAGCTTCGGGACAAGCCAAGAGACCCAGTACTTC. Translated: CASSFGTSQETQYF.

V and J are TRBV7-2 and TRBJ2-2, with D perhaps matching TRBD1 (5 bases). Trimming cost V 1 base and J 3 bases, with 12 bases left between them. This CDR3 has 16 amino acids. The germline CDR1 and CDR2 sequences are SGHTA and FQGNSA. The CDR3 loop is CASSLGSRGYTGELFF. The CDR3 DNA follows: TGTGCCAGCAGCTTAGGTAGTAGGGGATACACCGGGGAGCTGTTTTTT.

The chain joins TRBV2 to TRBJ1-1, with 8 positions matching TRBD1. CDR1 and CDR2 (germline): SNHLY, FYNNEI. Trimming took 7 bases from V and 10 from J; bases not matched to a gene: 11. The CDR3 spans 13 residues. The CDR3 region has the DNA TGTGCCAGCAACCAGGACAGGGAGCTCTCAGCTTTCTTT. This translates into CASNQDRELSAFF. The variable domain in full, completed from reference TRBV2 and TRBJ1-1, reads EPEVTQTPSHQVTQMGQEVILRCVPISNHLYFYWYRQILGQKVEFLVSFYNNEISEKSEIFDDQFSVERPDGSNFTLKIRSTKLEDSAMYFCASNQDRELSAFFGQGTRLTVV.

The gene calls are TRBV19 and TRBJ1-2; 8 nucleotides align to TRBD1. Trimming removed 10 bases from V and 2 bases from J; junction bases left unmatched: 12. Germline V lookup: CDR1 LNHDA, CDR2 SQIVND (reference sequence). The CDR3 has 15 amino acids. CDR3 region: CAITDPGQENYGYTF. As DNA, the CDR3 is TGTGCCATTACAGACCCGGGACAGGAGAACTATGGCTACACCTTC.

The rearrangement joins TRBV30 to TRBJ2-1; 7 bases align to TRBD2. The germline gives CDR1 GTSNPN, CDR2 SVGIG (reference sequence). The trim removed 0 bases at V and 4 bases at J, leaving 3 bases unmatched. The CDR3 has 14 residues. The CDR3 here is CAWSVSGGYNEQFF. Written as DNA, the CDR3 is TGTGCCTGGAGTGTATCGGGGGGATACAATGAGCAGTTCTTC.

Notes on this clone: At the DNA level, this CDR3 is encoded by other sequences in the same sample as well. The J gene is TRBJ1-5, the V gene TRBV7-2, with TRBD1 as a possible D gene (6 bases). The germline V gene encodes CDR1 SGHTA and CDR2 FQGNSA. CDR3 size: 13 residues. Trimming removed 3 bases at V and 4 bases at J, with 7 bases between. CDR3: CASSLRGNQPQHF. The CDR3 DNA sequence: TGTGCCAGCAGCTTGAGGGGGAATCAGCCCCAGCATTTT.

The rearrangement joins TRBV10-2 to TRBJ1-5, with unresolved D. Germline lookup yields CDR1 WSHSY and CDR2 SAAADI. The ends were cut back, 0 bases at V and 4 bases at J, with 4 bases in the middle. The CDR3 has 13 amino acids. This CDR3 is CASSESPNQPQHF. CDR3 DNA sequence: TGCGCCAGCAGTGAGTCCCCAAATCAGCCCCAGCATTTT.